These 8 T cell receptor beta chains were all obtained from the same sample, sequenced in a study of cytomegalovirus exposure and HLA in healthy donors. The PCR made use of 60 Vbeta and 13 Jbeta primers. Here immunoSEQ multiplex PCR was the method, and the copy in TCRdb shows in-frame clones only, minus some. Among some 150,000 clones listed, about two thirds were seen once. The sequenced material came from PBMCs. The receptors were sampled from a woman aged 40-49 years in good health and CMV-seronegative.

The CDR3 DNA follows: TGTGCCAGCCGAAGCGGGGGGAGTTACAATGAGCAGTTCTTC. Amino acid sequence: CASRSGGSYNEQFF. The gene calls are TRBV6-5 and TRBJ2-1, with 9 bases that match TRBD2. CDR1 and CDR2 (germline): MNHEY, SVGAGI. The CDR3 sequence is 14 residues long. The V and J ends lost 8 bases and 4 bases, in that order; junction bases with no gene match: 6.

J is TRBJ1-2 and V is TRBV2, with D hard to call. Deletions cut 3 bases from V and 2 bases from J, with 13 bases between. CDR3 length equals 15 residues. Per germline, CDR1 SNHLY and CDR2 FYNNEI. DNA of the CDR3: TGTGCCAGCAGTGAGAGAGGGTCCCACAACTATGGCTACACCTTC. Its translation is CASSERGSHNYGYTF.

CDR3 sequence reads: CASSQGAENTEAFF. The CDR3 bases are TGTGCCAGCAGCCAGGGGGCGGAGAACACTGAAGCTTTCTTT. The chain links TRBV6-6 to TRBJ1-1; 8 nucleotides line up with TRBD1. The CDR3 is 14 amino acids. CDR1 and CDR2 from the germline V gene are MNHNY and SVGAGI (reference sequence). The trim removed 6 bases at V and 1 base at J, leaving 4 bases unmatched.

This chain connects TRBV27 to TRBJ1-1, with unresolved D. Germline CDR1 is MNHEY and CDR2 is SMNVEV (reference sequence). The CDR3 totals 13 residues. The V end was cut by 2 bases, the J end by 1 base, with 5 bases between. CDR3 coding DNA: TGTGCCAGCAGTTTACAGTCGAACACTGAAGCTTTCTTT. It encodes CASSLQSNTEAFF.

The chain couples TRBV27 to TRBJ2-7; D not resolved. There are 13 residues in the CDR3. Per germline, CDR1 MNHEY and CDR2 SMNVEV (reference sequence). Trimming took 3 bases from V and 0 from J, leaving 6 bases between them. The CDR3 DNA reads TGTGCCAGCAGTTTTAGCAGCTCCTACGAGCAGTACTTC. Translating gives CASSFSSSYEQYF.

The chain carries TRBV6-1 and TRBJ2-4; D unclear. This CDR3 comprises 17 residues. Germline loops: CDR1 MNHNS, CDR2 SASEGT. The ends were cut back, 1 base at V and 0 bases at J, with 13 bases in the middle. CDR3: CASSEVMDSLAKNIQYF. CDR3 nucleotide sequence: TGTGCCAGCAGTGAAGTAATGGATAGCCTAGCCAAAAACATTCAGTACTTC.

The rearrangement links TRBV4-1 to TRBJ2-5; D remains ambiguous. Germline CDR1 is MGHRA and CDR2 is YSYEKL. V dropped 0 bases and J dropped 2 bases, with 4 bases sitting between them. The CDR3 covers 13 residues. CDR3 DNA: TGCGCCAGCAGCCAAGACAGGCAAGAGACCCAGTACTTC. Translated, it gives CASSQDRQETQYF.

The genes are TRBV28 and TRBJ1-5; 7 bases are a match to TRBD1. The V gene's germline CDR1 is MDHEN and CDR2 SYDVKM. Germline trimming cut 6 bases from V and 2 bases from J; bases unmatched to any gene: 7. This CDR3 is 15 amino acids long. The CDR3 DNA follows: TGTGCCAGCAGCCAGGGGGTAATAGGCAATCAGCCCCAGCATTTT. Amino acids: CASSQGVIGNQPQHF.